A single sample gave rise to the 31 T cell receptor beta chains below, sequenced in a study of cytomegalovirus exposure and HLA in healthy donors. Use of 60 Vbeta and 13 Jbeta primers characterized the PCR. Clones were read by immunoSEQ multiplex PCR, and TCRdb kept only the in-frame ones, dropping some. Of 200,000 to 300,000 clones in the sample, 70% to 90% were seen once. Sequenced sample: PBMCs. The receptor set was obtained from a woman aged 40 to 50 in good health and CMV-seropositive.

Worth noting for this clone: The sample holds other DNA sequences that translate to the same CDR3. CDR3 DNA: TGCAGCGTTGCGGGCACAGATACGCAGTATTTT. Protein: CSVAGTDTQYF. The J gene is TRBJ2-3, the V gene TRBV29-1; D call uncertain. The CDR3 contains 11 residues. V gave up 4 bases and J gave up 1 base, with 3 bases separating them. Germline V CDR1 and CDR2: SQVTM, ANQGSEA.

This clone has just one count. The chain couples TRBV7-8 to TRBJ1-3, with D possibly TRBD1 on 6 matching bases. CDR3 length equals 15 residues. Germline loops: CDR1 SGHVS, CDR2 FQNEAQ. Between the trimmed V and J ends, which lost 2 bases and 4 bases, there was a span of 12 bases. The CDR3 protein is CASSLKQGGGNTIYF. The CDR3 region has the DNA TGTGCCAGCAGCTTAAAACAGGGCGGAGGAAACACCATATATTTT.

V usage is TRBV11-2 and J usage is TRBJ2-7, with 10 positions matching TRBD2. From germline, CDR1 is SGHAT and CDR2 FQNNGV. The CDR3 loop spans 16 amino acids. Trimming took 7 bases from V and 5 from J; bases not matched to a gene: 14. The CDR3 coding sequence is TGTGCCAGCAAGGGGGGACTAGCGAGAGAGGTCGACGAGCAGTACTTC. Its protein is CASKGGLAREVDEQYF.

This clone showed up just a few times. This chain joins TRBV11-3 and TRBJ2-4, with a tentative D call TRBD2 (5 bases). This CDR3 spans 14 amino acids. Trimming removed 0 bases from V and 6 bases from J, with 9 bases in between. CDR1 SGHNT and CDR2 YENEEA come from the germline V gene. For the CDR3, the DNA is TGTGCCAGCAGCTTAGATCGGGGTGTAAACATTCAGTACTTC. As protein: CASSLDRGVNIQYF.

CDR3 coding DNA: TGTGCCAGCAGTTCTACAGGGGGCTTTGGCACTGAAGCTTTCTTT. Protein: CASSSTGGFGTEAFF. V is TRBV28 and J is TRBJ1-1, with 9 bases that match TRBD1. Germline-derived CDR1 and CDR2 are MDHEN and SYDVKM. V shed 4 bases, J shed 4 bases, and the junction held 7 bases outside the gene matches. The CDR3 has 15 amino acids.

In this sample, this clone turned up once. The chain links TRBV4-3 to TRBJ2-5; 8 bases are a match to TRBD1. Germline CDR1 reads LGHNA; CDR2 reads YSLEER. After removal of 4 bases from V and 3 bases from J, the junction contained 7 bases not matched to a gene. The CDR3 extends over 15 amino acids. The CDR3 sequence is CASSLRDRREETQYF. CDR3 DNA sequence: TGCGCCAGCAGCCTCCGGGACAGGCGCGAAGAGACCCAGTACTTC.

The CDR3 DNA reads as TGCGCCAGCAGCCAGGGTTTTGACGAGCAGTACTTC. As protein: CASSQGFDEQYF. This rearrangement joins TRBV5-1 to TRBJ2-7; possibly TRBD1 for D (5 bases). The CDR3 runs 12 residues. CDR1 SGHRS and CDR2 YFSETQ come from the germline V gene. Trimming removed 4 bases at V and 5 bases at J, with 10 bases between.

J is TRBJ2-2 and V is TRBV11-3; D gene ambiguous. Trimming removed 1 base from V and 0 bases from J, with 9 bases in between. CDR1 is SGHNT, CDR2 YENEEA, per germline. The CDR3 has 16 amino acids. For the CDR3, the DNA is TGTGCCAGCAGCTTAGGCCGGTTCGCGAACACCGGGGAGCTGTTTTTT. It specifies CASSLGRFANTGELFF.

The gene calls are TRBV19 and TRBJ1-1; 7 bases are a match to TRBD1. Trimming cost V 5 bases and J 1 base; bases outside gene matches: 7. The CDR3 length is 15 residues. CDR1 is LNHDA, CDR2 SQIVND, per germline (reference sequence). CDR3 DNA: TGTGCCAGTAGTCCCCCGGACAGGCCGAACACTGAAGCTTTCTTT. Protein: CASSPPDRPNTEAFF.

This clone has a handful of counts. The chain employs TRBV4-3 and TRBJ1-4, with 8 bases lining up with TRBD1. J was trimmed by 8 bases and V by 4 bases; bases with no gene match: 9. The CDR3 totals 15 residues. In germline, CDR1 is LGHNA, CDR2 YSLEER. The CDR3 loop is CASSPRQGTREKLFF. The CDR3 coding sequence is TGCGCCAGCAGCCCTAGACAGGGGACGAGGGAAAAACTGTTTTTT.

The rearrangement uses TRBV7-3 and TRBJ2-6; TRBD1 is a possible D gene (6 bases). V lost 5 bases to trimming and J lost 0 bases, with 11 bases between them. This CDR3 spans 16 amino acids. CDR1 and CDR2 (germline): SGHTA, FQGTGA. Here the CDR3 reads CASSPGQRSGANVLTF. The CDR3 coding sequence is TGTGCCAGCAGCCCCGGACAGCGCTCTGGGGCCAACGTCCTGACTTTC.

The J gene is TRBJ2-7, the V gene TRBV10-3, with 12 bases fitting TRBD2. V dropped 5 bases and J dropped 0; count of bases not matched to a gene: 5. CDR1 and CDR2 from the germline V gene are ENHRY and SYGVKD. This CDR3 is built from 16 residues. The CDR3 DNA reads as TGTGCCATCAGTCCGGGGACTAGCGGGTACTCCTACGAGCAGTACTTC. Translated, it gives CAISPGTSGYSYEQYF.

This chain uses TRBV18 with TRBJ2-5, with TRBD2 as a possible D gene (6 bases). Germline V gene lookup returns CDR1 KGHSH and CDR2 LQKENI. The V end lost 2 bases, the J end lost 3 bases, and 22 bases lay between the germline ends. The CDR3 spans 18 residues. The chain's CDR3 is CASSPIGPGASVEETQYF. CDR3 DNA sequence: TGTGCCAGCTCACCAATCGGGCCGGGCGCTAGCGTCGAAGAGACCCAGTACTTC.

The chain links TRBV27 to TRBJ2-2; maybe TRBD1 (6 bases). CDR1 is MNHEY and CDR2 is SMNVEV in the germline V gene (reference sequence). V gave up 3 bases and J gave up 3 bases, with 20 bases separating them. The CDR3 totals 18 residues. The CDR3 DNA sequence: TGTGCCAGCAGTTTCAGGCAGGGGCCCGATCACTACACCGGGGAGCTGTTTTTT. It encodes CASSFRQGPDHYTGELFF.

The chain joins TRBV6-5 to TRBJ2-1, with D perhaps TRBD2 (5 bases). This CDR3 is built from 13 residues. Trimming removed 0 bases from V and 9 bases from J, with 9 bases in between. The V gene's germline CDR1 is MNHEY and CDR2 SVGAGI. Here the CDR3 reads CASSYSGVGEQFF. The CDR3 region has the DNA TGTGCCAGCAGTTACTCCGGGGTAGGTGAGCAGTTCTTC.

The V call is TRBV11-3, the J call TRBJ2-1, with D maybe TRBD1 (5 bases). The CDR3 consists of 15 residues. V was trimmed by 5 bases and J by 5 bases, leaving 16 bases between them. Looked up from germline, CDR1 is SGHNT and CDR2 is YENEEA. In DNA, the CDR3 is TGTGCCAGCAGCCCTCGACAGTGGAGTAACAATGAGCAGTTCTTC. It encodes CASSPRQWSNNEQFF.

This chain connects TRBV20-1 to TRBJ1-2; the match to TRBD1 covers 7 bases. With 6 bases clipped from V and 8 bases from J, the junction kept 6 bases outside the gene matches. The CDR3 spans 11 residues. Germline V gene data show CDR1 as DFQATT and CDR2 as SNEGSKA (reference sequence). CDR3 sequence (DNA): TGCAGTGCAACAACAGGGGAGGGCTACACCTTC. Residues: CSATTGEGYTF.

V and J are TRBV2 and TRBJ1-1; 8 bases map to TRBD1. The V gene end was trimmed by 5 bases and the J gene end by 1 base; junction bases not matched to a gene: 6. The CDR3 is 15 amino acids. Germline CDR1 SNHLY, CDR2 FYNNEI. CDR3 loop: CASSRTGLTNTEAFF. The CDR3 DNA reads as TGTGCCAGCAGTAGGACAGGGTTAACGAACACTGAAGCTTTCTTT.

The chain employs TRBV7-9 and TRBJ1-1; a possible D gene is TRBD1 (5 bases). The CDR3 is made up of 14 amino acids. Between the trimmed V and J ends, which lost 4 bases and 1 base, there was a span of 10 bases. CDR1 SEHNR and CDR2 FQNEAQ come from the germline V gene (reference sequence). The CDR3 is CASSSGLWNTEAFF. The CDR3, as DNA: TGTGCCAGCAGCTCGGGACTCTGGAACACTGAAGCTTTCTTT. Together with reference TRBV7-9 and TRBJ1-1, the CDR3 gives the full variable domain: DTGVSQNPRHKITKRGQNVTFRCDPISEHNRLYWYRQTLGQGPEFLTYFQNEAQLEKSRLLSDRFSAERPKGSFSTLEIQRTEQGDSAMYLCASSSGLWNTEAFFGQGTRLTVV.

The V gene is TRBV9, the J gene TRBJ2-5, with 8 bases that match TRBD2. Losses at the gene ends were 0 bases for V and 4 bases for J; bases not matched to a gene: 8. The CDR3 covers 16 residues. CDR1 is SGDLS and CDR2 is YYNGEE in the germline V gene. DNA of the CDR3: TGTGCCAGCAGCGTAGCTTTTCGGGAGGGCGGAGAGACCCAGTACTTC. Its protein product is CASSVAFREGGETQYF.

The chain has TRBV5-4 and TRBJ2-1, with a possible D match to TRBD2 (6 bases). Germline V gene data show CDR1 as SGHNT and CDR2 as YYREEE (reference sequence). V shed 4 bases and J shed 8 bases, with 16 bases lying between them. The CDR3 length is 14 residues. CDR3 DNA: TGTGCCAGCAGCGAAATTGGAGGGCCCTATGAGCAGTTCTTC. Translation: CASSEIGGPYEQFF.

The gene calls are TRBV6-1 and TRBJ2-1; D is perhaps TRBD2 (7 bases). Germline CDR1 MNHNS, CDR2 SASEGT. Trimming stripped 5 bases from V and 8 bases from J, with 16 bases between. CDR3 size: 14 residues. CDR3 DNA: TGTGCCAGCAGTTTGCGACTAGGGGGGGATGAGCAGTTCTTC. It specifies CASSLRLGGDEQFF.

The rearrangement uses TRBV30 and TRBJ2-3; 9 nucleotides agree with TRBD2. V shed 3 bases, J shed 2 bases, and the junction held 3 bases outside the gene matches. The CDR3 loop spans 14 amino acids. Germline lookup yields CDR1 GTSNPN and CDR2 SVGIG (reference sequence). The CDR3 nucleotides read TGTGCCTGGAGGGCTAGCGGGGCCACAGATACGCAGTATTTT. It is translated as CAWRASGATDTQYF.

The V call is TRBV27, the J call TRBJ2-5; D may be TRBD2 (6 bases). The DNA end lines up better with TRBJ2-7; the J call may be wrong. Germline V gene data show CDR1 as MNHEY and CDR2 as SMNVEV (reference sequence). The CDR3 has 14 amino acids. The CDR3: CASSYGRSSYEQYF. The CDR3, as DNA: TGTGCCAGCAGTTATGGGAGGAGCTCCTACGAGCAGTACTTC.

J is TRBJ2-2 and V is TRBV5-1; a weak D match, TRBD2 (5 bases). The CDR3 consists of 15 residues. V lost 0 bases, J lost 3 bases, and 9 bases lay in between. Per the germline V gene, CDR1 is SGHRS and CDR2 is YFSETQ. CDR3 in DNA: TGCGCCAGCAGCTTGGAGGCAGCGGACACCGGGGAGCTGTTTTTT. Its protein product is CASSLEAADTGELFF.

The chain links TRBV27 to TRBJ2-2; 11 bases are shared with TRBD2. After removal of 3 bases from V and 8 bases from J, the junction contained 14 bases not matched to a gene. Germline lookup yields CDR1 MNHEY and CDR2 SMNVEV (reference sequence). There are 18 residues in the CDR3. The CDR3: CASSLVGSGRAKVGELFF. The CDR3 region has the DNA TGTGCCAGCAGTTTGGTTGGTAGCGGGAGGGCCAAAGTGGGGGAGCTGTTTTTT.

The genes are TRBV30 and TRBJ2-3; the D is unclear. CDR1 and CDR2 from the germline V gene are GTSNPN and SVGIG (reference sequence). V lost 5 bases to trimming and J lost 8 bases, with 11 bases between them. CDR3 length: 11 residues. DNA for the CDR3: TGTGCCTGGCGCCTCTTGGCTACGCAGTATTTT. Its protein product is CAWRLLATQYF.

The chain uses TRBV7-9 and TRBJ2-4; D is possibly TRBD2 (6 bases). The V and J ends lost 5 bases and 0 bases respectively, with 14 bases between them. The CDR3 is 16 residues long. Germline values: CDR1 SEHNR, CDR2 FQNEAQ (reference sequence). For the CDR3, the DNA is TGTGCCAGCAGCCTCGGCGGCGGGACAGCCAAAAACATTCAGTACTTC. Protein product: CASSLGGGTAKNIQYF.

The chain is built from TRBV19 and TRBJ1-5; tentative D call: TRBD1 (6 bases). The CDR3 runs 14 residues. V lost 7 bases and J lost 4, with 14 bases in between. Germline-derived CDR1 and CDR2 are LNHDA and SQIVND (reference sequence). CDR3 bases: TGTGCCAGTATCGGGGGGCAGGGGAATCAGCCCCAGCATTTT. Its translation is CASIGGQGNQPQHF.

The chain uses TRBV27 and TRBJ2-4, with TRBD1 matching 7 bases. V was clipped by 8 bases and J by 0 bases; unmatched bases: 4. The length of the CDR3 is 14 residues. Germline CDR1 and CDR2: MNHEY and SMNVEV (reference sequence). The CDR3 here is CASGTAVAKNIQYF. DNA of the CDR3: TGTGCCAGCGGGACAGCTGTAGCCAAAAACATTCAGTACTTC.

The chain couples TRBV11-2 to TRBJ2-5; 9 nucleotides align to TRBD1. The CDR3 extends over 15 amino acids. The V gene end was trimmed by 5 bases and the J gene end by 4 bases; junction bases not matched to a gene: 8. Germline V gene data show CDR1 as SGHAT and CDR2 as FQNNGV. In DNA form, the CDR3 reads TGTGCCAGCAGCGCCCGGGGACAGGGAGCAGAGACCCAGTACTTC. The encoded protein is CASSARGQGAETQYF.